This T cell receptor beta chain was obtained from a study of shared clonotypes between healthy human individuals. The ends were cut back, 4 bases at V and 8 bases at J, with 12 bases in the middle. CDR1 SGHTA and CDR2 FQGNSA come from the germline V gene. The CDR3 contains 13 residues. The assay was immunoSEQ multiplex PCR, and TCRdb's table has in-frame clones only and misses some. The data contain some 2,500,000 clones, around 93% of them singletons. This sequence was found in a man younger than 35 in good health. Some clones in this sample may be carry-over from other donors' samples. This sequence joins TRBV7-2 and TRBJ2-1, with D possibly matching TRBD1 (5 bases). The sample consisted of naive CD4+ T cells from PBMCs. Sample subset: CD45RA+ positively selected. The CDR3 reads CASSSGASYEQFF. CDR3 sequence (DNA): TGTGCCAGCAGCTCTGGGGCCAGCTATGAGCAGTTCTTC. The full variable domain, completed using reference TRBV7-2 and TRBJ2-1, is GAGVSQSPSNKVTEKGKDVELRCDPISGHTALYWYRQSLGQGLEFLIYFQGNSAPDKSGLPSDRFSAERTGGSVSTLTIQRTQQEDSAVYLCASSSGASYEQFFGPGTRLTVL.